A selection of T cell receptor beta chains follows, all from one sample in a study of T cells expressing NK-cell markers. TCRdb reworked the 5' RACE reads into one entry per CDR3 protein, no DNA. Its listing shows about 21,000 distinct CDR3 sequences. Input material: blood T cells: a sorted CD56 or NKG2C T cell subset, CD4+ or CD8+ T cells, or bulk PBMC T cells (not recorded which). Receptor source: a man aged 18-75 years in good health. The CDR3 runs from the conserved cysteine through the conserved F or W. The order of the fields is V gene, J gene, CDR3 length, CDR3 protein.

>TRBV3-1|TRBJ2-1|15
CASSQVKGLYNEQFF
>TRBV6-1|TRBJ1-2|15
CASSETSVGFNGYTF
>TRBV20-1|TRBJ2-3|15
CSYSPGLAGTDTQYF
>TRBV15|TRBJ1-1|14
CATSNRQGATEAFF
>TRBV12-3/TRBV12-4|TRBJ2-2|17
CASSRSGGPIGTGELFF
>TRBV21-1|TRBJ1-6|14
CASNGRSPNSPLHF
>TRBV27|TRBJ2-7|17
CASSRQFGTGRTYEQYF
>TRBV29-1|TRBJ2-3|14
CSVGETESTDTQYF
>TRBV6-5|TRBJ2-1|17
CASSYSILARDYNEQFF
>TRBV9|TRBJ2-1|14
CASSVGVKYNEQFF
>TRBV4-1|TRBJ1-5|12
CASSQGAEPQHF
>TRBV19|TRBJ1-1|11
CASSYSSEAFF
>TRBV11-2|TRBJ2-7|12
CASSGGNYEQYF
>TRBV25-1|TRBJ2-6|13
CATNTPGANVLTF
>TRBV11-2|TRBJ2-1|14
CASSSFRARDEQFF
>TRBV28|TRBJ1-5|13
CASSPDSNQPQHF
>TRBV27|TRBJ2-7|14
CASSLAGTGYEQYF
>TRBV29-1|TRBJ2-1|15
CSVEETGGSYNEQFF
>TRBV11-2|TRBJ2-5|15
CASSLNRGLMETQYF
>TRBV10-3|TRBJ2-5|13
CAISDGGRETQYF
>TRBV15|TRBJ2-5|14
CATATGTLRETQYF
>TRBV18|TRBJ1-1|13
CASSPRQNTEAFF
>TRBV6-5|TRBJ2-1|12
CASSWQGDEQFF
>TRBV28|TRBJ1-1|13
CATLSGANTEAFF
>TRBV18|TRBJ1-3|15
CASSPFTGTGNTIYF
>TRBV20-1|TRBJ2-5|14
CSASPTGFQETQYF
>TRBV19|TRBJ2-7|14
CASSTYRGPYEQYF
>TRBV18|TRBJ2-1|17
CASSPPTSGSSYNEQFF
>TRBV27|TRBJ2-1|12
CASSLVANEQFF
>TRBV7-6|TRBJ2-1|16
CASSARLGTSVNEQFF
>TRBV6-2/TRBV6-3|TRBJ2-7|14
CASSWGTALYEQYF